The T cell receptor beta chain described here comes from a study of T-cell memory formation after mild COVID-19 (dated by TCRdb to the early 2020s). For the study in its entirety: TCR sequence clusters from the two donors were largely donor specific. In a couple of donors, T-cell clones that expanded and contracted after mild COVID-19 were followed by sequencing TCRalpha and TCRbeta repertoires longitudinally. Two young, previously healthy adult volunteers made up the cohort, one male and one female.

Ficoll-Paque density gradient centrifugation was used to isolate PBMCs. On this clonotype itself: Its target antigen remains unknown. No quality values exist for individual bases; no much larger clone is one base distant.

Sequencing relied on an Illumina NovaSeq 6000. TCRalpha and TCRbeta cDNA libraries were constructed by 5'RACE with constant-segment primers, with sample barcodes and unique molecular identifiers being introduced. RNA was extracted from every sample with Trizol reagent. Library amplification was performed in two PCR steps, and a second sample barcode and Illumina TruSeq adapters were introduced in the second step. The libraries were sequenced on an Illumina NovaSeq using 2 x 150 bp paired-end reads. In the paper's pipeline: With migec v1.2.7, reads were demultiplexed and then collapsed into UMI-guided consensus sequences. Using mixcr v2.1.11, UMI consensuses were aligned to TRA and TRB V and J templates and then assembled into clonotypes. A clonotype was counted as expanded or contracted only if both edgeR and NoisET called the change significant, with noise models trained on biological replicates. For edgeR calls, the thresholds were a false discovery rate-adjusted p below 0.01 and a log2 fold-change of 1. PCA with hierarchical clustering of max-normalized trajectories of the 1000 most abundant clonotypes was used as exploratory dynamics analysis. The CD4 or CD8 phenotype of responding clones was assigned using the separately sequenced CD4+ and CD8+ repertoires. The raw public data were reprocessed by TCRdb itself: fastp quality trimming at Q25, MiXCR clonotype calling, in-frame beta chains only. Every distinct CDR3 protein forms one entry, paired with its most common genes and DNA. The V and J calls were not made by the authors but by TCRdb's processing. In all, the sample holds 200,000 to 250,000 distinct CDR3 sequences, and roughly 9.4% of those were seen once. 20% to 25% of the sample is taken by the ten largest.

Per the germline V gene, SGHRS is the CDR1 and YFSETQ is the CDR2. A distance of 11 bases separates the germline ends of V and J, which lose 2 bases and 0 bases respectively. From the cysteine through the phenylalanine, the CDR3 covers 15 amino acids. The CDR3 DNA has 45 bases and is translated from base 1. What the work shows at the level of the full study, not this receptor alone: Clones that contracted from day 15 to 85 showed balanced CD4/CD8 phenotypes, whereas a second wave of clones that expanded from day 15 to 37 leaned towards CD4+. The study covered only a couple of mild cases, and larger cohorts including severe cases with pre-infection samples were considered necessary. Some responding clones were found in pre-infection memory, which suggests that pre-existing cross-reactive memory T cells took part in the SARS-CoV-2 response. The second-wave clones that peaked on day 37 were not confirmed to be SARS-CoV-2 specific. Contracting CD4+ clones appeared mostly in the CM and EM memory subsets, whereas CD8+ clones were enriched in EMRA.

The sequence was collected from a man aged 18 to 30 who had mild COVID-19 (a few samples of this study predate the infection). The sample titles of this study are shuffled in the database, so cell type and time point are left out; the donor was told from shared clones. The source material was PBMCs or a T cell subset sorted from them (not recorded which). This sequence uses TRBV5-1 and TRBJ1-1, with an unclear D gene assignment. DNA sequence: TGCGCCAGCAGCTTATCCGACGGATTGAACACTGAAGCTTTCTTT. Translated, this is CASSLSDGLNTEAFF.